A single sample gave rise to the 19 T cell receptor beta chains below, sequenced in a study of read filtering for tumor transcriptome and immune sequencing. From about 0.4 ug of RNA, a library with molecular barcoded alpha/delta and beta/gamma adaptors was made. One entry per CDR3 protein results from TCRdb running MiXCR on the reads. The data show approximately 57,000 distinct CDR3 sequences, with 12% seen just once and 16% held by the top ten. The source material was a population of CD138-negative cells sorted from bone marrow. Source of these receptors: a donor older than 35 with multiple myeloma.

This clonotype was recorded at least ten times. The chain joins TRBV29-1 to TRBJ2-1; 9 positions match TRBD2. The trim removed 1 base at V and 6 bases at J, leaving 4 bases unmatched. CDR3 length: 14 amino acids. CDR1 and CDR2 from the germline V gene are SQVTM and ANQGSEA. DNA for the CDR3: TGCAGCGTTGAAGGCGGGGGGGCGGTCAATGAGCAGTTCTTC. Translated: CSVEGGGAVNEQFF.

The sample holds many counts of this clonotype. The chain has TRBV6-2 or TRBV6-3 and TRBJ2-3, with 8 bases aligning to TRBD1. J gave up 0 bases and V 5 bases, and 4 bases lay outside the gene matches. CDR1 and CDR2 (germline): MNHEY, SVGEGT. This CDR3 region has 15 residues. CDR3 sequence: CASSRQGLSTDTQYF. CDR3 in DNA: TGTGCCAGCAGTCGACAGGGGCTGAGCACAGATACGCAGTATTTT.

With respect to this clonotype: This sequence may be a read error, since a much larger clone differs from it by one base. The chain couples TRBV2 to TRBJ1-2; perhaps TRBD1 as D (5 bases). Trimming stripped 11 bases from V and 6 bases from J, with 16 bases between. The germline gives CDR1 SNHLY, CDR2 FYNNEI. The CDR3 has 12 residues. CDR3 DNA: TGTGCCTGCTCCATGGGGGAAAATGGCTACACCTTC. Amino acid sequence: CACSMGENGYTF.

This clonotype was seen a few times. This chain joins TRBV5-1 and TRBJ2-2, with D maybe TRBD1 (5 bases). The germline V gene encodes CDR1 SGHRS and CDR2 YFSETQ. The CDR3 covers 15 residues. V was trimmed by 0 bases and J by 1 base, leaving 7 bases between them. CDR3 DNA sequence: TGCGCCAGCAGCTTGGTTGGACAGAACACCGGGGAGCTGTTTTTT. This encodes CASSLVGQNTGELFF.

In this sample, this clonotype turned up many times. The chain joins TRBV5-1 to TRBJ1-1, with D perhaps TRBD1 (5 bases). Germline V lookup: CDR1 SGHRS, CDR2 YFSETQ. The CDR3 contains 14 residues. V was cut by 2 bases and J by 5 bases, with 13 bases left in between. CDR3 nucleotide sequence: TGCGCCAGCAGCTTTTTCGGGGGAAGGACTGAAGCTTTCTTT. This translates into CASSFFGGRTEAFF.

In its sample, this clonotype was seen many times. J is TRBJ1-1 and V is TRBV7-6; D gene ambiguous. CDR1 and CDR2 (germline): SGHVS, FNYEAQ. Trimming pared 4 bases from V and 5 bases from J, leaving 11 bases between. This CDR3 spans 13 amino acids. This CDR3 reads CASSSTRKTEAFF. For the CDR3, the DNA is TGTGCCAGCAGCTCCACTCGGAAAACTGAAGCTTTCTTT.

This clonotype was seen ten or more times. The DNA for the CDR3 is TGTGCAAGTCGCTTAGGTTCCTGGACAGGGGGCCTAACAGATACGCAGTATTTT. Its protein product is CASRLGSWTGGLTDTQYF. The chain couples TRBV12-2 to TRBJ2-3; the DNA was not used to check the table's D call, TRBD1. TRBV12-2 is noted as a pseudogene. The CDR3 has 18 amino acids.

This clonotype was found a few times. The CDR3 DNA reads TGTGCCAGCAGCCTCCTCGAGGGCTACTCTGGAAACACCATATATTTT. Encoded protein: CASSLLEGYSGNTIYF. The chain combines TRBV6-1 with TRBJ1-3; no firm D call. V was cut by 6 bases and J by 0 bases, with 15 bases left in between. The CDR3 sequence is 16 residues long. From germline, CDR1 is MNHNS and CDR2 SASEGT.

This clonotype has at least ten counts. This chain connects TRBV9 to TRBJ1-2, with 8 nucleotides matching TRBD1. The CDR3 totals 17 residues. CDR1 is SGDLS and CDR2 is YYNGEE in the germline V gene. The V segment lost 3 bases and the J segment 0 bases; nucleotides outside the gene matches: 10. CDR3 bases: TGTGCCAGCAGCGAGGGATTAGGGACAGGCACTAACTATGGCTACACCTTC. Its protein product is CASSEGLGTGTNYGYTF.

There are many counts of this clonotype. The V gene is TRBV6-2 or TRBV6-3, the J gene TRBJ1-5; possible D gene TRBD1, 5 bases. V lost 5 bases and J lost 3, with 20 bases in between. Per the germline V gene, CDR1 is MNHEY and CDR2 is SVGEGT. The CDR3 runs to 17 residues. In nucleotides, the CDR3 is TGTGCCAGCAGTCAAACGGGGGGATTCCCCGCCAATCAGCCCCAGCATTTT. Translation gives CASSQTGGFPANQPQHF.

This clonotype was counted a few times. One end of the junction does not line up with germline, which may come from a read error. V gene TRBV6-2 or TRBV6-3 combines with J gene TRBJ2-3, with 8 bases aligning to TRBD2. Germline lookup yields CDR1 MNHEY and CDR2 SVGEGT. CDR3 length: 15 amino acids. The CDR3 spells CASNTAGVGTDTQCF. For the CDR3, the DNA is TGTGCCAGCAATACAGCGGGGGTTGGCACAGATACGCAGTGTTTT.

This clonotype was detected only once. The chain links TRBV5-1 to TRBJ2-3, with 9 bases identical to TRBD2. J was trimmed by 4 bases and V by 0 bases; bases with no gene match: 12. Germline V gene data show CDR1 as SGHRS and CDR2 as YFSETQ. The CDR3 totals 18 residues. The CDR3 bases are TGCGCCAGCAGCTTGGAAACAAGCGGGGGGCCGGACCCAGATACGCAGTATTTT. The encoded protein is CASSLETSGGPDPDTQYF.

At least ten counts were recorded for this clonotype. The genes are TRBV5-1 and TRBJ2-2; 8 bases map to TRBD1. Germline V CDR1 and CDR2: SGHRS, YFSETQ. V was clipped by 5 bases and J by 5 bases; unmatched bases: 8. The CDR3 has 15 residues. This CDR3 is CASSFRTGMTGELFF. The CDR3 region has the DNA TGCGCCAGCAGTTTTCGGACAGGGATGACCGGGGAGCTGTTTTTT.

This clonotype occurred many times. V is TRBV20-1 and J is TRBJ2-7; TRBD1 matches at 7 bases. The CDR3 covers 11 residues. V dropped 5 bases and J dropped 7; count of bases not matched to a gene: 5. Germline V gene data show CDR1 as DFQATT and CDR2 as SNEGSKA (reference sequence). CDR3 protein: CSAEGAREQYF. DNA for the CDR3: TGCAGTGCTGAGGGGGCGAGGGAGCAGTACTTC.

This clonotype was counted a few times. This CDR3 is CASSRPGQGAYEQYF. CDR3 DNA: TGTGCCAGCTCACGTCCGGGACAGGGGGCCTACGAGCAGTACTTC. The V and J genes are TRBV18 and TRBJ2-7; 11 bases are shared with TRBD1. There are 15 residues in the CDR3. Germline values: CDR1 KGHSH, CDR2 LQKENI. Trimming at V came to 4 bases and at J to 2 bases, leaving 4 bases not matched to a gene.

This clonotype was seen at least ten times. CDR3 sequence reads: CATDLGTGELFF. The CDR3, as DNA: TGTGCCACCGATTTAGGGACCGGGGAGCTGTTTTTT. The chain is built from TRBV24-1 and TRBJ2-2; D not resolved. The germline V gene has CDR1 KGHDR and CDR2 SFDVKD. The CDR3 runs to 12 residues. Trimming cost V 9 bases and J 5 bases, with 9 bases left between them.

This clonotype has at least ten counts. The chain links TRBV5-1 to TRBJ1-1, with 7 bases that match TRBD1. CDR1 and CDR2 from the germline V gene are SGHRS and YFSETQ. Trimming took 5 bases from V and 9 from J; bases not matched to a gene: 10. This CDR3 spans 13 amino acids. In nucleotides, the CDR3 is TGCGCCAGCAGTTTTACAGGGGAATCCCAAGCTTTCTTT. It translates to CASSFTGESQAFF.

This clonotype was observed many times. The rearrangement links TRBV5-1 to TRBJ2-7; 7 positions agree with TRBD1. The CDR3 consists of 15 residues. J lost 2 bases, V lost 1 base, and 6 bases had no gene match. Germline-derived CDR1 and CDR2 are SGHRS and YFSETQ. This CDR3 reads CASSLTGTDAYEQYF. The CDR3 bases are TGCGCCAGCAGCTTGACCGGGACAGACGCCTACGAGCAGTACTTC. Full variable domain (remainder filled in from reference TRBV5-1 and TRBJ2-7): KAGVTQTPRYLIKTRGQQVTLSCSPISGHRSVSWYQQTPGQGLQFLFEYFSETQRNKGNFPGRFSGRQFSNSRSEMNVSTLELGDSALYLCASSLTGTDAYEQYFGPGTRLTVT.

The rearrangement uses TRBV12-3 or TRBV12-4 and TRBJ2-5, with TRBD2 as a possible D gene (5 bases). The V end was cut by 6 bases, the J end by 0 bases, with 11 bases between. The length of the CDR3 is 14 residues. CDR3 sequence (DNA): TGTGCCAGCAGCCTGACGGGGTACCAAGAGACCCAGTACTTC. Translating gives CASSLTGYQETQYF.